These 8 T cell receptor beta chains were all obtained from the same sample, sequenced in a study of T cell responses to AZD1222 COVID-19 vaccine. Data came from immunoSEQ multiplex PCR; TCRdb stores just in-frame clones and leaves some out. Of 100,000 to 150,000 clones listed, 93% are singletons. The specimen was peripheral blood, collected on day 0 of AZD1222 vaccination. All receptors come from an adult in good health.

In nucleotides, the CDR3 is TGTGCCAGCAGCTTGGACCCCGATAACCTTCGGGGACCCCAAGAGACCCAGTACTTC. Protein product: CASSLDPDNLRGPQETQYF. V gene TRBV5-6 combines with J gene TRBJ2-5; possibly TRBD1 or TRBD2 for D (5 bases each). Germline V gene lookup returns CDR1 SGHDT and CDR2 YYEEEE. The CDR3 covers 19 residues. With 0 bases removed from V and 1 base from J, the gap between germline ends came to 22 bases.

The chain uses TRBV2 and TRBJ1-1, with TRBD1 matching 7 bases. V lost 6 bases to trimming and J lost 0 bases; unmatched junction nucleotides: 4. The CDR3 has 14 residues. Germline CDR1 is SNHLY and CDR2 is FYNNEI. The CDR3 reads CASRGQGVNTEAFF. In DNA form, the CDR3 reads TGTGCCAGCAGGGGCCAGGGGGTGAACACTGAAGCTTTCTTT.

The chain couples TRBV9 to TRBJ1-2; D is ambiguous. The CDR3 runs 15 residues. Germline CDR1 is SGDLS and CDR2 is YYNGEE. Trimming removed 2 bases from V and 1 base from J, with 12 bases in between. The CDR3 protein is CASSVDPNLNYGYTF. Written as DNA, the CDR3 is TGTGCCAGCAGCGTCGACCCTAACCTTAACTATGGCTACACCTTC.

The V call is TRBV7-3, the J call TRBJ2-2, with TRBD2 identical over 13 bases. Germline V gene sequence: CDR1 SGHTA, CDR2 FQGTGA. Germline trimming cut 4 bases from V and 6 bases from J; bases unmatched to any gene: 5. The CDR3 is 16 residues long. CDR3 nucleotides: TGTGCCAGCAGCTCCCGACTAGCGGGAGGCCCCGGGGAGCTGTTTTTT. As protein: CASSSRLAGGPGELFF. The whole variable domain, remainder taken from reference TRBV7-3 and TRBJ2-2, is GAGVSQTPSNKVTEKGKYVELRCDPISGHTALYWYRQSLGQGPEFLIYFQGTGAADDSGLPNDRFFAVRPEGSVSTLKIQRTERGDSAVYLCASSSRLAGGPGELFFGEGSRLTVL.

The rearrangement uses TRBV5-6 and TRBJ1-1; the D is unclear. V was pared by 2 bases and J by 0 bases, with 8 bases between. Germline V gives CDR1 SGHDT, CDR2 YYEEEE. There are 14 residues in the CDR3. CDR3 amino acids: CASSLPSMNTEAFF. The DNA for the CDR3 is TGTGCCAGCAGCTTACCGTCCATGAACACTGAAGCTTTCTTT.

This clone appeared once. The rearrangement uses TRBV6-5 and TRBJ1-2; possible D gene TRBD1, 5 bases. Germline CDR1 is MNHEY and CDR2 is SVGAGI. The V gene lost 8 bases and the J gene lost 6 bases, with 16 bases spanning the gap. This CDR3 comprises 13 residues. The CDR3 here is CASSSGRVDGYTF. The CDR3 DNA reads TGTGCCAGCTCCTCGGGCAGGGTCGATGGCTACACCTTC.

The V gene is TRBV7-9, the J gene TRBJ2-7, with 9 bases identical to TRBD2. This CDR3 has 15 residues. The germline V gene has CDR1 SEHNR and CDR2 FQNEAQ (reference sequence). The V gene end was trimmed by 7 bases and the J gene end by 5 bases; junction bases not matched to a gene: 12. As DNA, the CDR3 is TGTGCCAGCACCCGCCGGGAGCTAGCGGGGCACGAGCAGTACTTC. This codes for CASTRRELAGHEQYF.

V gene TRBV25-1 combines with J gene TRBJ1-5; D is unresolved. In germline, CDR1 is MGHDK, CDR2 SYGVNS. V shed 2 bases and J shed 5 bases, with 7 bases lying between them. The length of the CDR3 is 13 residues. The CDR3 bases are TGTGCCAGCAGTGAAGACCTGTATCAGCCCCAGCATTTT. Its protein product is CASSEDLYQPQHF.